This section outlines one T cell receptor beta chain sequence together with its context. This table comes from immunoSEQ multiplex PCR, and its TCRdb copy is limited to in-frame clones, with some not included. The table has approximately 760,000 clones, 80% to 90% seen once; the top ten hold around 0.0099%. The sample comes from a study of shared T cell receptors in the human thymus. Unmatched junction bases numbered 9, after V lost 6 bases and J lost 4 bases. This CDR3 comprises 16 residues. Germline-derived CDR1 and CDR2 are MNHNS and SASEGT. The same sample was also used in a study of human thymus T cells.

The gene calls are TRBV6-1 and TRBJ2-1; 10 nucleotides match TRBD2. The source material was thymocytes. The sequence came from a girl less than two years old with a congenital heart defect. CDR3 sequence (DNA): TGTGCCAGCAGGGAACGAGCGGGGGGGCGTTACAATGAGCAGTTCTTC. Amino acid sequence: CASRERAGGRYNEQFF.